The 17 T cell receptor beta chains reported below all come from one sample, sequenced in a study of identical twins. In TCRdb, the 5' RACE reads were re-called with MiXCR into one record per CDR3 protein. The sample lists under 300,000 distinct CDR3 sequences, more than 13% occurring once. The specimen sequenced was memory (CD45RO+) T cells sorted from blood. These receptor sequences come from a woman younger than 35 in good health.

V is TRBV12-3 or TRBV12-4 and J is TRBJ1-1, with D maybe TRBD1 (5 bases). CDR3 length equals 13 residues. Trimming pared 6 bases from V and 2 bases from J, leaving 10 bases between. The CDR3 region has the DNA TGTGCCAGCAGCGTACAGGATAACACTGAAGCTTTCTTT. It specifies CASSVQDNTEAFF.

This clonotype was seen repeatedly, ten times or more. The chain has TRBV9 and TRBJ1-1; D remains ambiguous. This CDR3 comprises 13 residues. The germline gives CDR1 SGDLS, CDR2 YYNGEE. The V end lost 0 bases, the J end lost 4 bases, and 7 bases lay between the germline ends. DNA for the CDR3: TGTGCCAGCAGCGTAGTTCCAGGCACTGAAGCTTTCTTT. This sequence encodes CASSVVPGTEAFF.

The J gene is TRBJ2-3, the V gene TRBV11-3, with TRBD2 identical over 9 bases. After removal of 5 bases from V and 4 bases from J, the junction contained 7 bases not matched to a gene. The CDR3 runs to 15 residues. CDR1 and CDR2 from the germline V gene are SGHNT and YENEEA. The DNA for the CDR3 is TGTGCCAGCAGCGCGGGACTAGCTAGACCAGATACGCAGTATTTT. Protein product: CASSAGLARPDTQYF. Variable domain in full (rest from reference TRBV11-3 and TRBJ2-3): EAGVVQSPRYKIIEKKQPVAFWCNPISGHNTLYWYLQNLGQGPELLIRYENEEAVDDSQLPKDRFSAERLKGVDSTLKIQPAELGDSAVYLCASSAGLARPDTQYFGPGTRLTVL.

The chain links TRBV9 to TRBJ2-7; TRBD2 is a possible D gene (6 bases). V lost 4 bases, J lost 3 bases, and 17 bases lay in between. The CDR3 is made up of 15 amino acids. The germline V gene has CDR1 SGDLS and CDR2 YYNGEE. The CDR3 sequence is CASSPQVGGVYEQYF. DNA for the CDR3: TGTGCCAGCAGCCCCCAAGTGGGCGGGGTCTACGAGCAGTACTTC.

The gene calls are TRBV2 and TRBJ2-1; perhaps TRBD1 as D (6 bases). The V end was cut by 6 bases, the J end by 13 bases, with 10 bases between. The CDR3 covers 10 residues. Germline CDR1 SNHLY, CDR2 FYNNEI. This chain's CDR3 is CASRTGFQFF. The CDR3 coding sequence is TGTGCCAGCAGAACAGGGTTCCAGTTCTTC.

The sample holds many counts of this clonotype. The chain recombines TRBV5-1 with TRBJ1-2; D not certain. The CDR3 consists of 14 residues. V shed 0 bases and J shed 2 bases, with 8 bases lying between them. Germline CDR1 reads SGHRS; CDR2 reads YFSETQ. The CDR3 loop reads CASSLGEVNYGYTF. The CDR3, as DNA: TGCGCCAGCAGCTTGGGCGAGGTGAACTATGGCTACACCTTC.

V gene TRBV30 combines with J gene TRBJ2-3; D uncertain. The CDR3 spans 14 residues. In germline, CDR1 is GTSNPN, CDR2 SVGIG (reference sequence). V gave up 0 bases and J gave up 5 bases, with 12 bases separating them. Here the CDR3 reads CAWSVRHLRDTQYF. The CDR3 bases are TGTGCCTGGAGTGTACGTCATTTAAGAGATACGCAGTATTTT.

This clonotype appeared many times. The V and J genes are TRBV12-3 or TRBV12-4 and TRBJ1-2; D is possibly TRBD1 (5 bases). V gave up 6 bases and J gave up 6 bases, with 11 bases separating them. The CDR3 sequence is 12 residues long. The CDR3 sequence is CASRTVLDGYTF. The CDR3 DNA reads as TGTGCCAGCAGGACAGTGTTGGATGGCTACACCTTC.

This clonotype was detected a few times. The J gene is TRBJ2-5, the V gene TRBV7-9; D may be TRBD1 or TRBD2 (5 bases each). Trimming removed 5 bases from V and 7 bases from J, with 14 bases in between. Germline V lookup: CDR1 SEHNR, CDR2 FQNEAQ (reference sequence). The length of the CDR3 is 13 residues. This CDR3 reads CASSPYTRGTQYF. The CDR3 region has the DNA TGTGCCAGCAGCCCCTACACGAGGGGGACCCAGTACTTC.

The chain is built from TRBV7-6 and TRBJ1-6; 10 bases fit TRBD1. Unmatched junction bases numbered 5, after V lost 2 bases and J lost 10 bases. Germline values: CDR1 SGHVS, CDR2 FNYEAQ. The CDR3 is made up of 15 amino acids. The CDR3 loop is CASSLTGQGWSPLHF. In DNA, the CDR3 is TGTGCCAGCAGCTTAACGGGACAGGGGTGGTCACCCCTCCACTTT.

The sample holds many counts of this clonotype. The chain carries TRBV5-6 and TRBJ2-3; 13 nucleotides line up with TRBD2. Germline values: CDR1 SGHDT, CDR2 YYEEEE. After removal of 4 bases from V and 5 bases from J, the junction contained 10 bases not matched to a gene. The CDR3 spans 17 residues. The CDR3 region is CASSLRTSGSIGDTQYF. The CDR3 DNA is TGTGCCAGCAGCCTCAGGACTAGCGGGAGCATCGGAGATACGCAGTATTTT. The complete variable domain, with remaining parts taken from reference TRBV5-6 and TRBJ2-3, reads DAGVTQSPTHLIKTRGQQVTLRCSPKSGHDTVSWYQQALGQGPQFIFQYYEEEERQRGNFPDRFSGHQFPNYSSELNVNALLLGDSALYLCASSLRTSGSIGDTQYFGPGTRLTVL.

The chain has TRBV6-1 and TRBJ2-1; 8 nucleotides align to TRBD2. Germline CDR1 MNHNS, CDR2 SASEGT. This CDR3 comprises 17 residues. The junction had 10 bases not matched to a gene; V was cut back by 6 bases and J by 0 bases. DNA for the CDR3: TGTGCCAGCAGGAGAATCGGGAGCGGGAGCTCCTACAATGAGCAGTTCTTC. Its protein product is CASRRIGSGSSYNEQFF.

The chain joins TRBV29-1 to TRBJ2-1; 13 bases fit TRBD2. CDR1 is SQVTM, CDR2 ANQGSEA, per germline. V was pared by 2 bases and J by 8 bases, with 6 bases of the junction left unmatched. The CDR3 is 15 amino acids. CDR3 nucleotides: TGCAGCGTTGAAATGGGACTAGCGGGATTGTATGAGCAGTTCTTC. Amino acids: CSVEMGLAGLYEQFF.

This clonotype was counted many times. The V call is TRBV6-1, the J call TRBJ1-3, with 7 nucleotides matching TRBD1. V lost 6 bases and J lost 2; bases outside the gene matches: 13. The length of the CDR3 is 17 residues. CDR1 and CDR2 (germline): MNHNS, SASEGT. CDR3 sequence (DNA): TGTGCCAGCAGCCCGTTCCGACAGGGAGGGGCTGGAAACACCATATATTTT. Its protein product is CASSPFRQGGAGNTIYF.

The chain joins TRBV2 to TRBJ2-3, with 7 bases aligning to TRBD2. V shed 2 bases, J shed 11 bases, and the junction held 4 bases outside the gene matches. CDR3 size: 12 residues. Germline values: CDR1 SNHLY, CDR2 FYNNEI. CDR3 DNA: TGTGCCAGCAGTGAAAATCCGGGGGGGCAGTATTTT. Its translation: CASSENPGGQYF.

This clonotype was recorded a few times. This chain connects TRBV12-3 or TRBV12-4 to TRBJ2-3; 7 nucleotides agree with TRBD2. Trimming removed 5 bases from V and 8 bases from J; junction bases left unmatched: 7. The CDR3 extends over 13 amino acids. This chain's CDR3 is CASSPHGGGTQYF. The CDR3, as DNA: TGTGCCAGCAGTCCTCATGGGGGGGGTACGCAGTATTTT.

The chain couples TRBV11-2 to TRBJ2-3, with TRBD2 matching 9 bases. The CDR3 totals 15 residues. Germline V lookup: CDR1 SGHAT, CDR2 FQNNGV. V trimming: 3 bases; J trimming: 3 bases; junction bases outside the gene matches: 4. The CDR3 nucleotides are TGTGCCAGCAGCTTCTTTACTAGCGGGACAGATACGCAGTATTTT. It is translated as CASSFFTSGTDTQYF. Using reference TRBV11-2 and TRBJ2-3 for the parts outside the CDR3, the full variable domain is EAGVAQSPRYKIIEKRQSVAFWCNPISGHATLYWYQQILGQGPKLLIQFQNNGVVDDSQLPKDRFSAERLKGVDSTLKIQPAKLEDSAVYLCASSFFTSGTDTQYFGPGTRLTVL.